This TCR beta chain originates from a study of identical twins. The study's findings and limits: There was more out-of-frame TCR alpha sharing in monozygotic twins than models estimated. Sequences that were out-of-frame, alpha and twin-shared displayed an excess of low generation probability.

One entry per CDR3 protein, called by TCRdb with MiXCR from the 5' RACE reads. The repertoire holds fewer than 350,000 distinct CDR3 sequences, with around 8.8% as singletons. CDR1 ENHRY and CDR2 SYGVKD come from the germline V gene. The V and J ends lost 1 base and 2 bases, in that order; junction bases with no gene match: 8. CDR3 length: 18 residues. On this clonotype itself: Its cognate antigen is unknown.

These sequences were also reported in another study, on yellow fever vaccine responses in identical twins.

Sequencing was carried out using memory (CD45RO+) T cells sorted from blood. The source is a woman younger than 30 in good health. The chain couples TRBV10-3 to TRBJ2-5, with 12 positions matching TRBD2. CDR3 sequence (DNA): TGTGCCATCAGTGAGTGGCTAGCGGGAGGGAATAGGCAAGAGACCCAGTACTTC. Amino acid sequence: CAISEWLAGGNRQETQYF.